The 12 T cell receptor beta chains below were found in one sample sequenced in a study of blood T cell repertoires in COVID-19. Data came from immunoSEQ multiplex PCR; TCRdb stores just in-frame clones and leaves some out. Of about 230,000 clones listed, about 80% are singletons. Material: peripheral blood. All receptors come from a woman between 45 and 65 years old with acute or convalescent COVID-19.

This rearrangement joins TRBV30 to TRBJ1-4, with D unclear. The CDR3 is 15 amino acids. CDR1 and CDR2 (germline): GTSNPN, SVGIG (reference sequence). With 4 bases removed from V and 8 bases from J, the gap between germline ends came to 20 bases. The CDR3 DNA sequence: TGTGCCTGGAACGTCGGAGGGAGGGCAGGAGAAAAACTGTTTTTT. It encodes CAWNVGGRAGEKLFF.

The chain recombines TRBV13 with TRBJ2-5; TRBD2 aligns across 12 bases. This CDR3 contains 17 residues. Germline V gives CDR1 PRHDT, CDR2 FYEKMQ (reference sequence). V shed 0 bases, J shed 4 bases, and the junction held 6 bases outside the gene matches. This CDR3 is CASSLGSLAGGLETQYF. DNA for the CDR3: TGTGCCAGCAGCTTAGGGTCGCTAGCGGGGGGGCTAGAGACCCAGTACTTC. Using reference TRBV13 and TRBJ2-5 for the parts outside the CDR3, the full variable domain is AAGVIQSPRHLIKEKRETATLKCYPIPRHDTVYWYQQGPGQDPQFLISFYEKMQSDKGSIPDRFSAQQFSDYHSELNMSSLELGDSALYFCASSLGSLAGGLETQYFGPGTRLLVL.

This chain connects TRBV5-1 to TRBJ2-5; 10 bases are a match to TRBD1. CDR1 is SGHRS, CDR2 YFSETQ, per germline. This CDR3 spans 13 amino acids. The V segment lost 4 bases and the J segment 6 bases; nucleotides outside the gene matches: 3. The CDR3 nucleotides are TGCGCCAGCAGCGGGGACAGGGGCCAGACCCAGTACTTC. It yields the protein CASSGDRGQTQYF.

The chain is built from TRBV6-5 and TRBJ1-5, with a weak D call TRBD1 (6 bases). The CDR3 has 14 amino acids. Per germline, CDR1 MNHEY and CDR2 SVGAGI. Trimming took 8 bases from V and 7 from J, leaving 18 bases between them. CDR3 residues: CASGHNRVGQPQHF. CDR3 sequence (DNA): TGTGCCAGCGGACACAACAGGGTAGGACAGCCCCAGCATTTT.

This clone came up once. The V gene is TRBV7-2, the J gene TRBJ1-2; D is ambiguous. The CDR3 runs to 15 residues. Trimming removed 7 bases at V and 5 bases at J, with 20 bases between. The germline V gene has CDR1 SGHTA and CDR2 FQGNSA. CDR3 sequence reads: CASTYGQAPTYGYTF. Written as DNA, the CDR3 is TGTGCCAGCACCTACGGTCAGGCCCCAACTTATGGCTACACCTTC.

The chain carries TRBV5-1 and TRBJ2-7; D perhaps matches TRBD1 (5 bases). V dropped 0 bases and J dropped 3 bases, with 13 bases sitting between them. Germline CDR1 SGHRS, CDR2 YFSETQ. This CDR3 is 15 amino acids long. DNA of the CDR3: TGCGCCAGCAGCTTGGCCGGCGACAGTTACTACGAGCAGTACTTC. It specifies CASSLAGDSYYEQYF.

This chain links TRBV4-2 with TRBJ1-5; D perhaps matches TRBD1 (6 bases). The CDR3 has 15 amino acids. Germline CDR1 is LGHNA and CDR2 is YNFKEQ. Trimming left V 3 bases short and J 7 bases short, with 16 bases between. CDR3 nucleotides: TGTGCCAGCAGCCAGCAACAGGGTTCTGGGCAGCCCCAGCATTTT. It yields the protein CASSQQQGSGQPQHF.

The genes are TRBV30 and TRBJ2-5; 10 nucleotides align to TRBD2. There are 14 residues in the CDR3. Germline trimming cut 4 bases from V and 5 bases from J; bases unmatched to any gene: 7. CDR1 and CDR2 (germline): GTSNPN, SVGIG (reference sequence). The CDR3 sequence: CAWTSGSISETQYF. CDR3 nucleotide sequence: TGTGCCTGGACTAGCGGGAGTATCTCCGAGACCCAGTACTTC.

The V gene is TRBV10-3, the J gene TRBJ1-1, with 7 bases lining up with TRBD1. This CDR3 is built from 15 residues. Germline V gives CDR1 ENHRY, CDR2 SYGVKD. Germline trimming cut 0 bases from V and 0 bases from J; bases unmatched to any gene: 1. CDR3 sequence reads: CAISESGTVNTEAFF. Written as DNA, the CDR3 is TGTGCCATCAGTGAGTCGGGGACAGTGAACACTGAAGCTTTCTTT.

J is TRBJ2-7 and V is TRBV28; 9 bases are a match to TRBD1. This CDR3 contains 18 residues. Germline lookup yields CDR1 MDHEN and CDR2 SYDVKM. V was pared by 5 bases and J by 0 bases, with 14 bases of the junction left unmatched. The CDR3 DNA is TGTGCCAGCAGTCTAACCCTTCCGGGACAGGGTTTCTCCTACGAGCAGTACTTC. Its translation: CASSLTLPGQGFSYEQYF.

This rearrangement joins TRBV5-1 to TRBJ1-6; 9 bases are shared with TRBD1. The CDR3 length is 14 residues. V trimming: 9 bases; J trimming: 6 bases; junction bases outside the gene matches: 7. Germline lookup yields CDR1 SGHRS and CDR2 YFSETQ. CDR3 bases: TGCGCCACCGCGACAGGGGGTTCTAATTCACCCCTCCACTTT. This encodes CATATGGSNSPLHF.

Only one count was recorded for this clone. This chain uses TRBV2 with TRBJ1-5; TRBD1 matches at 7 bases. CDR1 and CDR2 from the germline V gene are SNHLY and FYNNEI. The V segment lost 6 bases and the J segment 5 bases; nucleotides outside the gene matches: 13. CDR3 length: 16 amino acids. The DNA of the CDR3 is TGTGCCAGCAGGACGAGGGGGCCGGGTACCCATCAGCCCCAGCATTTT. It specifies CASRTRGPGTHQPQHF.